The rows below give T cell receptor beta chains drawn from one sample of a study of shared clonotypes between healthy human individuals. TCRdb's table, derived via immunoSEQ multiplex PCR, lists solely in-frame clones and lacks some. The data show 2 million to 2.5 million clones, roughly 93% seen once. Sample: naive CD4+ T cells from PBMCs. All receptors derive from a man between 18 and 35 years old in good health. Some clones in this sample may be carry-over from other donors' samples. Both conserved end residues are part of each CDR3. D genes are given only for firm matches. Size values are once, few and many counts, or a class for expanded clones, and some rows have none.

>TRBV28|NA|TRBJ2-3|NA
TGTGCCAGCAGTAGTCAGTGGGAGACAGATACGCAGTATTTT
CASSSQWETDTQYF
>TRBV29-1|NA|TRBJ1-2|NA
TGCAGCGTTGGTATTCTGGGCTATGGCTACACCTTC
CSVGILGYGYTF
>TRBV7-9|NA|TRBJ1-2|NA
TGTGCCAGCAGCCGCTACCAGGGACCTAACTATGGCTACACCTTC
CASSRYQGPNYGYTF
>TRBV7-9|TRBD1|TRBJ1-4|once
TGTGCCAGCAGCTTGGACAGGGGAGGGGAAAAACTGTTTTTT
CASSLDRGGEKLFF
>TRBV11-2|NA|TRBJ2-1|NA
TGTGCCAGCAGCCCAGGATACAATGAGCAGTTCTTC
CASSPGYNEQFF
>TRBV5-1|TRBD1|TRBJ2-5|few
TGCGCCAGCAGCAACACAGGGGTTCAAGAGACCCAGTACTTC
CASSNTGVQETQYF
>TRBV2|TRBD1|TRBJ1-4|NA
TGTGCCAGCAGTGGACAGGGCTGGGAGGAAAAACTGTTTTTT
CASSGQGWEEKLFF
>TRBV6-1|NA|TRBJ2-1|NA
TGTGCCAGCAGTGCCGGACAAAGGCCCCACAATGAGCAGTTCTTC
CASSAGQRPHNEQFF
>TRBV2|TRBD1|TRBJ2-2|NA
TGTGCCAGCAGAGGGGGGACAGGGAGTTCCGGGGAGCTGTTTTTT
CASRGGTGSSGELFF
>TRBV25-1|NA|TRBJ1-2|NA
TGTGCCAGCACGAGAGGGTTTACTGGCGGCTACACCTTC
CASTRGFTGGYTF
>TRBV30|NA|TRBJ2-3|NA
TGTGCCTGGTCCAGGGTTACAGATACGCAGTATTTT
CAWSRVTDTQYF
>TRBV2|NA|TRBJ1-1|NA
TGTGCCAGCAGTACCGGACAGAACACTGAAGCTTTCTTT
CASSTGQNTEAFF
>TRBV5-4|NA|TRBJ2-7|NA
TGTGCCAGCAGCTTGGGTCCCATGGTCGAGCAGTACTTC
CASSLGPMVEQYF
>TRBV27|NA|TRBJ2-4|NA
TGTGCCAGCAGTCCTAGTTTCCTTCCGGGCATTCAGTACTTC
CASSPSFLPGIQYF
>TRBV7-2|NA|TRBJ2-3|NA
TGTGCCAGCAGCTTAGCGGGGCGGACAGATACGCAGTATTTT
CASSLAGRTDTQYF
>TRBV7-2|NA|TRBJ1-5|NA
TGTGCCAGCAGCTCCCTCCGTGATCAGCCCCAGCATTTT
CASSSLRDQPQHF
>TRBV7-2|NA|TRBJ2-2|NA
TGTGCCAGCAGCTTATTGGGGTACGGGGAGCTGTTTTTT
CASSLLGYGELFF
>TRBV10-1|TRBD1|TRBJ2-1|NA
TGCGCCAGCAGTGAGGGACAGGCCCCCTACAATGAGCAGTTCTTC
CASSEGQAPYNEQFF
>TRBV30|TRBD2|TRBJ2-5|NA
TGTGCCTGGTTCCGACTGAGCGGGAGGGCCGGGGAGACCCAGTACTTC
CAWFRLSGRAGETQYF
>TRBV2|NA|TRBJ1-2|NA
TGTGCCAGCAGTGAAGCTGGAGGCAGCCCGGGCCCTAACTATGGCTACACCTTC
CASSEAGGSPGPNYGYTF
>TRBV7-6|NA|TRBJ2-5|NA
TGTGCCAGCAGCCGTAGGGGGGGAGAGACCCAGTACTTC
CASSRRGGETQYF
>TRBV7-2|NA|TRBJ1-5|NA
TGTGCCAGCAGCTGGACGGATAGCAATCAGCCCCAGCATTTT
CASSWTDSNQPQHF
>TRBV10-2|NA|TRBJ1-2|NA
TGCGCCAGCAGTGAGTCGGCGGGCTCCCCCTATGGCTACACCTTC
CASSESAGSPYGYTF
>TRBV10-3|NA|TRBJ1-1|NA
TGTGCCATCAGTGTAAGGGGGAACACTGAAGCTTTCTTT
CAISVRGNTEAFF
>TRBV5-1|TRBD2|TRBJ2-3|NA
TGCGCCAGCAGCTTGGGGACTAGCGGCACTAGCACAGATACGCAGTATTTT
CASSLGTSGTSTDTQYF
>TRBV4-1|TRBD2|TRBJ2-3|NA
TGCGCCAGCAGCCCTCGAGCGGGAGTGGGAGATACGCAGTATTTT
CASSPRAGVGDTQYF
>TRBV28|TRBD1|TRBJ1-1|NA
TGTGCCAGCACCTCGCTCGGGGACAGGGGGCTAACCAACACTGAAGCTTTCTTT
CASTSLGDRGLTNTEAFF
>TRBV2|TRBD2|TRBJ2-7|NA
TGTGCCAGCAGCGGACTAGCGGGAGGGAACGAGCAGTACTTC
CASSGLAGGNEQYF
>TRBV28|NA|TRBJ2-1|NA
TGTGCCAGCGGAACAGGGAGCTCCTACAATGAGCAGTTCTTC
CASGTGSSYNEQFF
>TRBV5-1|NA|TRBJ1-5|NA
TGCGCCAGCAGCTTGGAGGGTACTAGCAATCAGCCCCAGCATTTT
CASSLEGTSNQPQHF
>TRBV25-1|TRBD1|TRBJ1-2|NA
TGTGCCAGCAGTGAAGGAACAACAGGGGTTAAATATGGCTACACCTTC
CASSEGTTGVKYGYTF
>TRBV20-1|NA|TRBJ2-5|NA
TGCAGTGCTAGACCGGAAGGGACCCAGTACTTC
CSARPEGTQYF
>TRBV18|NA|TRBJ1-2|NA
TGTGCCAGCTCACCAACGGGGCTGGCCCATGGCTACACCTTC
CASSPTGLAHGYTF
>TRBV27|NA|TRBJ1-2|NA
TGTGCCAGCAGTTCAGGATCATATGGCTACACCTTC
CASSSGSYGYTF
>TRBV7-8|NA|TRBJ2-7|NA
TGTGCCAGCAGCAAGACAGGGAGGAAGCACTACGAGCAGTACTTC
CASSKTGRKHYEQYF
>TRBV28|NA|TRBJ2-7|NA
TGTGCCAGCAGTCCCCGGGCGGCTCCTCGCTACGAGCAGTACTTC
CASSPRAAPRYEQYF
>TRBV11-2|TRBD1|TRBJ2-3|NA
TGTGCCAGCAGCTTCGAGGACAGGGATACGCAGTATTTT
CASSFEDRDTQYF
>TRBV28|TRBD2|TRBJ2-6|NA
TGTGCCAGCAAAGCGGGAGGACCTTTTTCTGGGGCCAACGTCCTGACTTTC
CASKAGGPFSGANVLTF
>TRBV5-1|TRBD2|TRBJ2-7|NA
TGCGCCAGCAGCTTGGCCCCAGCGGGAACCTACTCCTACGAGCAGTACTTC
CASSLAPAGTYSYEQYF
>TRBV7-9|NA|TRBJ2-1|NA
TGTGCCAGCAGCTTAGCTGGGGGTGGGTCCTACAATGAGCAGTTCTTC
CASSLAGGGSYNEQFF
>TRBV5-1|TRBD1|TRBJ1-2|NA
TGCGCCAGCAGCTTTGGGACAGAGAACTATGGCTACACCTTC
CASSFGTENYGYTF
>TRBV7-6|NA|TRBJ1-1|once
TGTGCCAGCAGCCTCAAAACAGGGCCCCCCACTGAAGCTTTCTTT
CASSLKTGPPTEAFF
>TRBV7-9|NA|TRBJ2-7|NA
TGTGCCAGCAGCCGAGACTGGGGCGAGCAGTACTTC
CASSRDWGEQYF
>TRBV11-3|NA|TRBJ1-1|NA
TGTGCCAGCAGCTTAGGAACAGTGAACACTGAAGCTTTCTTT
CASSLGTVNTEAFF
>TRBV30|NA|TRBJ1-4|once
TGTGCCTGGAATCGGGACGGGACAACTAATGAAAAACTGTTTTTT
CAWNRDGTTNEKLFF
>TRBV10-2|NA|TRBJ2-7|NA
TGCGCCAGCCTCCTAGAGGGCTACGAGCAGTACTTC
CASLLEGYEQYF
>TRBV5-6|TRBD1|TRBJ1-1|NA
TGTGCCAGCAGGTTAGACAGGGCCCCGAACACTGAAGCTTTCTTT
CASRLDRAPNTEAFF
>TRBV6-1|NA|TRBJ2-4|NA
TGTGCCAGCAGTGAAGTCGGGTTAGCCAAAAACATTCAGTACTTC
CASSEVGLAKNIQYF
>TRBV5-1|NA|TRBJ2-2|NA
TGCGCCAGCAGCCCGTTCCAGGGGACGCCCCACGGGGAGCTGTTTTTT
CASSPFQGTPHGELFF
>TRBV5-1|NA|TRBJ2-1|NA
TGCGCCAGCAGCTTGGCCACAGGGAGCTCCTACAATGAGCAGTTCTTC
CASSLATGSSYNEQFF
>TRBV28|NA|TRBJ2-5|NA
TGTGCCAGCAGTTTATCCAACGCGGGCCGCGGGTGGGAGACCCAGTACTTC
CASSLSNAGRGWETQYF
>TRBV27|NA|TRBJ2-5|NA
TGTGCCAGCAGTGGAATGACTAGGGGAACCCACCAAGAGACCCAGTACTTC
CASSGMTRGTHQETQYF
>TRBV27|NA|TRBJ2-7|NA
TGTGCCAGCAGTGACATACTTGGGTTTAACGAGCAGTACTTC
CASSDILGFNEQYF
>TRBV7-2|NA|TRBJ1-5|NA
TGTGCCAGCAGCCTGTCCGGGAATCAGCCCCAGCATTTT
CASSLSGNQPQHF
>TRBV7-8|NA|TRBJ2-7|NA
TGTGCCAGCAGCTTTGTCCGGTCGGACGAGCAGTACTTC
CASSFVRSDEQYF